The clone carrying this T cell receptor beta chain was seen a few times. This sample was included in a study of human T cells and chemical hapten exposure. Across the whole study: There were weekly diphenylcyclopropenone doses to the scalp for patients throughout the approximately 24-week study.

TCRdb re-derived calls from the RACE reads in MiXCR, one entry per CDR3 protein. The data hold some 80,000 distinct CDR3 sequences, with roughly 12% observed a single time. The CDR3 is 14 residues long. The V gene lost 1 base and the J gene lost 3 bases, with 10 bases spanning the gap. Germline V gene data show CDR1 as DFQATT and CDR2 as SNEGSKA (reference sequence). The time point denotes: patch test 2, 6 weeks after DPC sensitization. The treatment denotes: therapeutic diphenylcyclopropenone sensitization with weekly scalp DPC. The gene calls are TRBV20-1 and TRBJ2-1; D remains ambiguous. The starting material was whole blood, obtained in connection with sensitization to the hapten diphenylcyclopropenone (DPC). The TCR was taken from a man between 18 and 35 years old with alopecia areata. Some clones in this sample may be carry-over from other donors' samples. CDR3 in DNA: TGCAGTGCTAGAGGGACGGTCAACTACAATGAGCAGTTCTTC. Protein: CSARGTVNYNEQFF.